A single sample is the source of the 13 T cell receptor beta chains below, sequenced in a study of T cells after yellow fever vaccination. TCRdb ran MiXCR on the 5' RACE reads and lists one entry per CDR3 protein. The sample has 200,000 to 250,000 distinct CDR3 sequences; less than 3.5% are singletons. Here the sequenced sample was CD4+ T cells sorted from PBMCs, taken 10 days after the yellow fever booster vaccination. The receptors originated from a man younger than 35 who received the YFV17D yellow fever vaccine.

The table lists this clonotype with a few counts. The chain is built from TRBV15 and TRBJ2-7; no definite D call. The CDR3 loop spans 11 amino acids. Trimming shortened V by 0 bases and J by 9 bases, and 6 bases separated the two germline ends. Germline assignment: CDR1 LNHNV and CDR2 YYDKDF (reference sequence). The CDR3 DNA sequence: TGTGCCACCAGCAGAGATCGAAGGCAGTACGTC. Translating gives CATSRDRRQYV.

V gene TRBV7-3 combines with J gene TRBJ2-5, with a possible D match to TRBD2 (5 bases). Trimming took 5 bases from V and 5 from J, leaving 18 bases between them. Germline V gives CDR1 SGHTA, CDR2 FQGTGA. The CDR3 length is 15 residues. The CDR3 DNA reads as TGTGCCAGCAGCCGTTCGGGCCGGGGATTGGAGACCCAGTACTTC. Translation gives CASSRSGRGLETQYF.

The V call is TRBV4-3, the J call TRBJ2-3; TRBD2 agrees at 8 bases. CDR3 length equals 16 residues. V lost 4 bases and J lost 2; bases outside the gene matches: 8. CDR1 and CDR2 (germline): LGHNA, YSLEER. The CDR3 DNA reads as TGCGCCAGCAGCCCAGGTCAAGCGGGGGTCACAGATACGCAGTATTTT. Its translation: CASSPGQAGVTDTQYF.

This clonotype was recorded a few times. This chain joins TRBV20-1 and TRBJ1-6; TRBD1 aligns across 7 bases. Germline V lookup: CDR1 DFQATT, CDR2 SNEGSKA (reference sequence). CDR3 length: 16 residues. Trimming at V came to 1 base and at J to 3 bases, leaving 6 bases not matched to a gene. CDR3 nucleotides: TGCAGTGCTAGAGCGCCGACAGGGAGCTATAATTCACCCCTCCACTTT. This gives the protein CSARAPTGSYNSPLHF.

This clonotype was recorded many times. The chain carries TRBV7-2 and TRBJ1-2; perhaps TRBD1 as D (5 bases). The V end was cut by 5 bases, the J end by 12 bases, with 16 bases between. The CDR3 has 12 amino acids. Germline CDR1 SGHTA, CDR2 FQGNSA. This CDR3 reads CASSKLSQANTF. Written as DNA, the CDR3 is TGTGCCAGCAGCAAACTCTCACAGGCGAACACCTTC.

The chain uses TRBV2 and TRBJ2-1; 12 bases map to TRBD2. The V and J ends lost 6 bases and 4 bases, in that order; junction bases with no gene match: 4. Looked up from germline, CDR1 is SNHLY and CDR2 is FYNNEI. There are 15 residues in the CDR3. CDR3 nucleotide sequence: TGTGCCAGCAGAAAACTAGCGGGGGGATACAATGAGCAGTTCTTC. Amino acids: CASRKLAGGYNEQFF.

This clonotype was detected ten times or more. V and J are TRBV7-9 and TRBJ1-2; 9 bases align to TRBD1. J gave up 7 bases and V 3 bases, and 6 bases lay outside the gene matches. The germline V gene has CDR1 SEHNR and CDR2 FQNEAQ (reference sequence). The CDR3 sequence is 14 residues long. DNA of the CDR3: TGTGCCAGCAGCTTCGGACAGGGGATTTCTGGCTACACCTTC. Its translation is CASSFGQGISGYTF.

This clonotype occurred many times. The V and J genes are TRBV18 and TRBJ2-1, with D possibly matching TRBD2 (5 bases). The CDR3 consists of 16 residues. V gave up 3 bases and J gave up 9 bases, with 21 bases separating them. Germline V gene data show CDR1 as KGHSH and CDR2 as LQKENI. The CDR3 region has the DNA TGTGCCAGCTCACCGGGTACCGAGACTATTCGCCGTGAGCAGTTCTTC. This encodes CASSPGTETIRREQFF. Together with reference TRBV18 and TRBJ2-1, the CDR3 gives the full variable domain: NAGVMQNPRHLVRRRGQEARLRCSPMKGHSHVYWYRQLPEEGLKFMVYLQKENIIDESGMPKERFSAEFPKEGPSILRIQQVVRGDSAAYFCASSPGTETIRREQFFGPGTRLTVL.

This clonotype was seen repeatedly, ten times or more. This chain uses TRBV20-1 with TRBJ2-5; D is ambiguous. The CDR3 runs to 12 residues. Looked up from germline, CDR1 is DFQATT and CDR2 is SNEGSKA (reference sequence). The CDR3 DNA sequence: TGCAGCGGCAGAGGATACCAAGAGACCCAGTACTTC. It is translated as CSGRGYQETQYF.

A few counts support this clonotype. V and J are TRBV3-1 and TRBJ1-1, with a tentative D call TRBD1 (5 bases). CDR1 and CDR2 from the germline V gene are LGHDT and YNNKEL (reference sequence). The CDR3 is made up of 14 amino acids. V was shortened by 3 bases and J by 5 bases, with 13 bases between the two germline ends. CDR3 DNA: TGTGCCAGCAGCCATACGGGGGAGGGGACTGAAGCTTTCTTT. It codes for CASSHTGEGTEAFF. Full variable domain (missing parts from reference TRBV3-1 and TRBJ1-1): DTAVSQTPKYLVTQMGNDKSIKCEQNLGHDTMYWYKQDSKKFLKIMFSYNNKELIINETVPNRFSPKSPDKAHLNLHINSLELGDSAVYFCASSHTGEGTEAFFGQGTRLTVV.

This chain connects TRBV5-1 to TRBJ2-7, with 8 positions matching TRBD1. CDR1 and CDR2 (germline): SGHRS, YFSETQ. CDR3 length equals 13 residues. The J segment lost 7 bases and the V segment lost 4 bases, leaving 7 bases of the junction unmatched. CDR3 bases: TGCGCCAGCAGCCGGGACAGGCCGGGGGAGCAGTACTTC. This encodes CASSRDRPGEQYF.

This chain uses TRBV20-1 with TRBJ2-1; D is tentatively TRBD1 or TRBD2 (5 bases each). Between the trimmed V and J ends, which lost 3 bases and 0 bases, there was a span of 24 bases. CDR3 length: 19 residues. The germline gives CDR1 DFQATT, CDR2 SNEGSKA (reference sequence). CDR3: CSASGSGTTTPSSYNEQFF. In DNA form, the CDR3 reads TGCAGTGCTAGTGGGTCGGGGACGACGACACCTAGCTCCTACAATGAGCAGTTCTTC.

This clonotype appeared a few times. V gene TRBV30 combines with J gene TRBJ2-3; weak D call: TRBD1 (5 bases). Germline-derived CDR1 and CDR2 are GTSNPN and SVGIG (reference sequence). The CDR3 is made up of 12 amino acids. The V end was cut by 6 bases, the J end by 2 bases, with 9 bases between. CDR3 sequence reads: CACTGTTDTQYF. As DNA, the CDR3 is TGTGCCTGTACAGGCACCACAGATACGCAGTATTTT. Complete variable domain (other parts from reference TRBV30 and TRBJ2-3): SQTIHQWPATLVQPVGSPLSLECTVEGTSNPNLYWYRQAAGRGLQLLFYSVGIGQISSEVPQNLSASRPQDRQFILSSKKLLLSDSGFYLCACTGTTDTQYFGPGTRLTVL.